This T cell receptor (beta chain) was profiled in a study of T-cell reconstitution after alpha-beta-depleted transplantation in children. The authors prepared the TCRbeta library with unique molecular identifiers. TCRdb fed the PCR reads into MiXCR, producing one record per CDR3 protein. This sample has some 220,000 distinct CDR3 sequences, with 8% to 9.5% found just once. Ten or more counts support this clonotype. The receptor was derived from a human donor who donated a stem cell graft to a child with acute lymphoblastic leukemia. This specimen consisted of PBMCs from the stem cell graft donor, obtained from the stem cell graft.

CDR3 residues: CAITSDRKETQYF. The CDR3 DNA reads TGTGCCATCACCAGCGACAGGAAGGAGACCCAGTACTTC. This sequence joins TRBV10-3 and TRBJ2-5; tentative D call: TRBD1 (6 bases). The CDR3 sequence is 13 residues long. Germline CDR1 ENHRY, CDR2 SYGVKD. The V gene lost 7 bases and the J gene lost 5 bases, with 14 bases spanning the gap.